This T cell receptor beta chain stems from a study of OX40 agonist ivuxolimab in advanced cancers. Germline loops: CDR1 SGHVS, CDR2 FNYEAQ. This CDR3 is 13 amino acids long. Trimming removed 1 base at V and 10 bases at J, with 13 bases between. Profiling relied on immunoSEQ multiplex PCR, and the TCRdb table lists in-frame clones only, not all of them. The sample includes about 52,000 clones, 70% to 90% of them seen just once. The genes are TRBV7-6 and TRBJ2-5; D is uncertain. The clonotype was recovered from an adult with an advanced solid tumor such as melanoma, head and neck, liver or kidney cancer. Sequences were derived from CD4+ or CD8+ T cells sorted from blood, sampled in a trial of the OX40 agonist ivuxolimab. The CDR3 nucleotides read TGTGCCAGCAGCTTAGTCTCGGCTGTAGGCCAGTACTTC. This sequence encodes CASSLVSAVGQYF.